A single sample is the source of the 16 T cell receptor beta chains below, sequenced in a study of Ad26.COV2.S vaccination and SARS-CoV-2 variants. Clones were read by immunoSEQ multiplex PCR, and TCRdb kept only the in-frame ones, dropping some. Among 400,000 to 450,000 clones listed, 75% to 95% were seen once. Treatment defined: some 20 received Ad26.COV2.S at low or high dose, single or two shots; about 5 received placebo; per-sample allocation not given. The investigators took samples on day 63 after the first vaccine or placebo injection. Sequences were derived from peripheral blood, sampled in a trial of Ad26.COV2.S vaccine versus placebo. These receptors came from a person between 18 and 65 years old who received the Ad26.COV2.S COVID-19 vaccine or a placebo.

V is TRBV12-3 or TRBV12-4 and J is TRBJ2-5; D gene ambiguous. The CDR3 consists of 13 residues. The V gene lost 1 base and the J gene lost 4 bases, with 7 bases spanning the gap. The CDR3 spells CASSLVGRETQYF. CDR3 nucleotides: TGTGCCAGCAGTTTAGTTGGTCGAGAGACCCAGTACTTC.

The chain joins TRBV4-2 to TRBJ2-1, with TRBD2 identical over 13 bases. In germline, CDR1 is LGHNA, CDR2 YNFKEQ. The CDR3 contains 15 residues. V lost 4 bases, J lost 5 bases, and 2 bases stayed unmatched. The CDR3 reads CASSPGTSGDNEQFF. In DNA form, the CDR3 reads TGTGCCAGCAGCCCAGGGACTAGCGGGGACAATGAGCAGTTCTTC.

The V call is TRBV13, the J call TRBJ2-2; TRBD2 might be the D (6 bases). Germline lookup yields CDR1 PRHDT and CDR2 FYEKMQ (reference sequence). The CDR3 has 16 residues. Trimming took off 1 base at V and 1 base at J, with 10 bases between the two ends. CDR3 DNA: TGTGCCAGCAGCTTAGAGGTAGCGGTGAACACCGGGGAGCTGTTTTTT. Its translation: CASSLEVAVNTGELFF.

The CDR3 coding sequence is TGTGCCAGCAGCCAAGATTCGGCAGGGGCCTACGAGCAGTACTTC. It is translated as CASSQDSAGAYEQYF. The chain joins TRBV3-1 (or the pseudogene TRBV3-2) to TRBJ2-7, with D tentatively TRBD1 (6 bases). With 0 bases removed from V and 2 bases from J, the gap between germline ends came to 11 bases. In germline, CDR1 is LGHDT, CDR2 YNNKEL (reference sequence). CDR3 size: 15 residues.

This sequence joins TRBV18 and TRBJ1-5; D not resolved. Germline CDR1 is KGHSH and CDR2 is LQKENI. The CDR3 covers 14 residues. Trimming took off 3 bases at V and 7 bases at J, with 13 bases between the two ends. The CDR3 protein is CASSPTSSFQPQHF. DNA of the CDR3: TGTGCCAGCTCACCTACGTCCAGCTTCCAGCCCCAGCATTTT.

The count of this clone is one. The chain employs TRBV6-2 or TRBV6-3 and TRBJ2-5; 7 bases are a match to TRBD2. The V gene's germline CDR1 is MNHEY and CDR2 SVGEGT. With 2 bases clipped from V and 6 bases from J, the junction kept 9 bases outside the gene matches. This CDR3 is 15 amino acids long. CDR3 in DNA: TGTGCCAGCAGTTACGCAGCGGGAAAAGTAAAGACCCAGTACTTC. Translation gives CASSYAAGKVKTQYF.

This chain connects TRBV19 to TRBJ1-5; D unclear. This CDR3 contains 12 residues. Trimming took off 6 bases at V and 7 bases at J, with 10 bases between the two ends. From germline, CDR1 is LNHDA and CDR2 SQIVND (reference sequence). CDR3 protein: CASSNRVQPQHF. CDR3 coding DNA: TGTGCCAGTAGCAATCGTGTGCAGCCCCAGCATTTT.

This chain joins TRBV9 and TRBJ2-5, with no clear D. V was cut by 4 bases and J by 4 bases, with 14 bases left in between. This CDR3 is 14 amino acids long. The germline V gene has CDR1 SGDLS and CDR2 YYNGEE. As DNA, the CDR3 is TGTGCCAGCAGCTCCGAAGGTCGATCAGAGACCCAGTACTTC. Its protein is CASSSEGRSETQYF.

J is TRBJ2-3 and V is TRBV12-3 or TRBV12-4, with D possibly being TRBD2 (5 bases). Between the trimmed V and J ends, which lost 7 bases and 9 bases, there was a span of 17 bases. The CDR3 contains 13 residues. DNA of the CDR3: TGTGCCAGCACCATAGATAGCGATGTAACGCAGTATTTT. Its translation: CASTIDSDVTQYF.

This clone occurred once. CDR3 in amino acids: CASSVDRVHEQFF. The CDR3 DNA reads as TGTGCCAGCTCCGTGGACAGGGTCCATGAGCAGTTCTTC. The rearrangement uses TRBV12-3 or TRBV12-4 and TRBJ2-1, with TRBD1 matching over 8 bases. V dropped 8 bases and J dropped 8; count of bases not matched to a gene: 8. The CDR3 is made up of 13 amino acids.

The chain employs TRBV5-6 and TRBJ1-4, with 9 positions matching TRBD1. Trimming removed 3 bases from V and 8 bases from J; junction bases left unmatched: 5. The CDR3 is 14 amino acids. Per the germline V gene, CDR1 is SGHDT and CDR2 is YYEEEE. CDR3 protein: CASSWTGEREKLFF. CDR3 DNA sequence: TGTGCCAGCAGCTGGACAGGGGAGAGGGAAAAACTGTTTTTT.

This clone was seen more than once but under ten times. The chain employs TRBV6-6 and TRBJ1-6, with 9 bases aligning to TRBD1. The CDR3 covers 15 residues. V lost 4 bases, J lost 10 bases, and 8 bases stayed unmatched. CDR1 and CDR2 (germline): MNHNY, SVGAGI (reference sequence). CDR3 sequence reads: CASSSLGQGGSPLHF. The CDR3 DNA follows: TGTGCCAGCAGTTCGTTGGGACAGGGAGGATCACCCCTCCACTTT.

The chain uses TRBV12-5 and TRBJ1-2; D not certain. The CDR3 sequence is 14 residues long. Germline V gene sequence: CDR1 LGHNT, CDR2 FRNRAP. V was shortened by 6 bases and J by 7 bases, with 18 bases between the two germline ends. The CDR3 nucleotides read TGTGCTAGTGGCCCTGACTCCCGTCTGAGTGGCTACACCTTC. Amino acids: CASGPDSRLSGYTF. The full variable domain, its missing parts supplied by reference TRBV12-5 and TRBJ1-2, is DARVTQTPRHKVTEMGQEVTMRCQPILGHNTVFWYRQTMMQGLELLAYFRNRAPLDDSGMPKDRFSAEMPDATLATLKIQPSEPRDSAVYFCASGPDSRLSGYTFGSGTRLTVV.

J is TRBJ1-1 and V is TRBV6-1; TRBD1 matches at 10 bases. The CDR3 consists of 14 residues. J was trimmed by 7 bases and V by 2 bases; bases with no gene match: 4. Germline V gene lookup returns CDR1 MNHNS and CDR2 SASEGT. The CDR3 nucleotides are TGTGCCAGCAGTGAAAGTGGGACAGGGGTTGAAGCTTTCTTT. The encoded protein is CASSESGTGVEAFF.

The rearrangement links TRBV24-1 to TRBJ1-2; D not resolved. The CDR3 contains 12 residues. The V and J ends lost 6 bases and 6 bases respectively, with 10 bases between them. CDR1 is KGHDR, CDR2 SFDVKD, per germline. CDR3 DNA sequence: TGTGCCACCAGTCGATCCGGGAATGGCTACACCTTC. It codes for CATSRSGNGYTF.

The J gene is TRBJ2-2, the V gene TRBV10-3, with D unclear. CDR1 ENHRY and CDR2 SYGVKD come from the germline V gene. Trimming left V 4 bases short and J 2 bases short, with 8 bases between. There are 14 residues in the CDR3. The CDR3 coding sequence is TGTGCCATCAGTGGGGGATCTAACACCGGGGAGCTGTTTTTT. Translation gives CAISGGSNTGELFF.